The present T cell receptor beta chain was sequenced within a study of low-dose radiotherapy and immunotherapy resistance in tumors. The wider study: Fractions of 1 Gy went to Cohort 2 every two weeks, for 13 Gy over 26 weeks. Aspirin 300 mg was given orally each day for four cycles from cycle 1 day 1.

The time point here: before trial treatment. This clonotype was picked up many times. CDR1 MNHNY and CDR2 SVGAGI come from the germline V gene (reference sequence). V was pared by 6 bases and J by 6 bases, with 18 bases between. The CDR3 extends over 15 amino acids. TRAV and TRBV primers primed cDNA for both TCRalpha and TCRbeta. Amplification, which lasted 20 to 25 PCR cycles, used a constant-region primer and V-primer adapter to amplify TCRs. In vitro transcription amplified isolated mRNA. One entry per CDR3 protein results from TCRdb running MiXCR on the reads. The data contain about 64,000 distinct CDR3 sequences, less than 30% of them singletons.

This chain uses TRBV6-6 with TRBJ2-1, with D perhaps being TRBD1 or TRBD2 (5 bases each). The sequences come from PBMCs, collected before treatment. The receptor was derived from a male donor with rectosigmoid adenocarcinoma. Written as DNA, the CDR3 is TGTGCCAGCAGGAGGGGAGCAGCAGTGACCAATGAGCAGTTCTTC. Encoded protein: CASRRGAAVTNEQFF.